These T cell receptor beta chains were read from a single sample in a study of blood T cell repertoires in COVID-19. The method was immunoSEQ multiplex PCR; TCRdb's version includes in-frame clones alone and lacks a portion of them. Among around 220,000 clones listed, roughly 80% were seen once. The sequencing input was peripheral blood. The origin of the receptors is a woman aged 80 or over with acute or convalescent COVID-19. Each CDR3 is given with its conserved first and last residue. The D gene is left open where the match is weak. Only some rows state a clone size, as once, few, many or a class for expanded clones.

DNA: TGTGCCAGCAGCGCCCTTGGACAGAACTATGGCTACACCTTC
CDR3: CASSALGQNYGYTF
size: few
D: .
J: TRBJ1-2
V: TRBV21-1

DNA: TGTGCCAGCCAACAAGAGACCCAGTACTTC
CDR3: CASQQETQYF
size: .
D: .
J: TRBJ2-5
V: TRBV27

DNA: TGTGCCAGCAGTGAAGACGACAGACCTAATGAAAAACTGTTTTTT
CDR3: CASSEDDRPNEKLFF
size: .
D: .
J: TRBJ1-4
V: TRBV6-1

DNA: TGTGCCAGCAGCTTAGTGCGGGGTACCCACAATGAGCAGTTCTTC
CDR3: CASSLVRGTHNEQFF
size: .
D: .
J: TRBJ2-1
V: TRBV11-3

DNA: TGTGCCAGCAGCCAACTGGCTGGTGCGGGGCCCTATGGCTACACCTTC
CDR3: CASSQLAGAGPYGYTF
size: .
D: .
J: TRBJ1-2
V: TRBV6-4

DNA: TGCAGCGCCACTGATGGCTACGAGCAGTACTTC
CDR3: CSATDGYEQYF
size: .
D: .
J: TRBJ2-7
V: TRBV29-1

DNA: TGTGCCAGTGGGGACAGTCGCAATCAGCCCCAGCATTTT
CDR3: CASGDSRNQPQHF
size: .
D: TRBD1
J: TRBJ1-5
V: TRBV6-5

DNA: TGTGCCAGCAGTTTTATCGGGGGGGTTACTTATGGCTACACCTTC
CDR3: CASSFIGGVTYGYTF
size: .
D: .
J: TRBJ1-2
V: TRBV28

DNA: TGTGCCAGCAGCTCAACTAGAGGCACAGATACGCAGTATTTT
CDR3: CASSSTRGTDTQYF
size: once
D: .
J: TRBJ2-3
V: TRBV11-3

DNA: TGTGCCAGCTCCCCGGGGGTGAACACTGAAGCTTTCTTT
CDR3: CASSPGVNTEAFF
size: .
D: .
J: TRBJ1-1
V: TRBV18

DNA: TGTGCCAGCAGCCCGAGGTGGGAGACCCAGTACTTC
CDR3: CASSPRWETQYF
size: .
D: .
J: TRBJ2-5
V: TRBV7-9

DNA: TGTGCCAGCAGTCAAGGACAGGGGCCAACCTACGAGCAGTACTTC
CDR3: CASSQGQGPTYEQYF
size: .
D: TRBD1
J: TRBJ2-7
V: TRBV6-2/TRBV6-3

DNA: TGTGCCAGCAGTGCACCCTTTCAGGGGAACACTGAAGCTTTCTTT
CDR3: CASSAPFQGNTEAFF
size: .
D: .
J: TRBJ1-1
V: TRBV28

DNA: TGTGCCAGCAGTGAGTGGACAGGGGTGAACTCTGAAGCTTTCTTT
CDR3: CASSEWTGVNSEAFF
size: .
D: TRBD1
J: TRBJ1-1
V: TRBV6-1